A selection of T cell receptor beta chains follows, all from one sample in a study of cytomegalovirus exposure and HLA in healthy donors. Profiled with immunoSEQ multiplex PCR; TCRdb holds only in-frame clones, not every one. Here the sample spans 150,000 to 200,000 clones, 83% being singletons. The sample comprised PBMCs. These receptor sequences come from a man aged 35 to 55 in good health and CMV-seropositive. Both conserved end residues are part of each CDR3. A D gene is named only where the DNA matches it firmly. Clone size, where shown, is once, few, many, or a class for clones that have expanded.

NA	NA	TRBV15	TRBJ2-1	CATGAPYNEQFF	TGTGCCACCGGTGCGCCGTACAATGAGCAGTTCTTC
TRBD1	NA	TRBV7-2	TRBJ2-7	CASSLTRTGRYEQYF	TGTGCCAGCAGCCTTACCAGGACAGGGAGGTACGAGCAGTACTTC
TRBD2	few	TRBV29-1	TRBJ2-2	CSVGGGTGELFF	TGCAGCGTTGGGGGGGGCACCGGGGAGCTGTTTTTT
NA	once	TRBV7-2	TRBJ1-5	CASSSGLDQPQHF	TGTGCCAGCAGCTCAGGACTGGATCAGCCCCAGCATTTT
NA	NA	TRBV5-1	TRBJ2-1	CASRGGGGSYNEQFF	TGCGCCAGCAGGGGCGGAGGAGGGTCCTACAATGAGCAGTTCTTC
NA	NA	TRBV2	TRBJ1-5	CASSVQGSLQPQHF	TGTGCCAGCAGTGTCCAGGGGAGCCTTCAGCCCCAGCATTTT
TRBD2	NA	TRBV15	TRBJ2-3	CATSRTYSAGASADTQYF	TGTGCCACCAGCAGAACCTACTCCGCGGGAGCCAGCGCAGATACGCAGTATTTT
TRBD2	NA	TRBV6-5	TRBJ2-3	CASSYGAGGTDTQYF	TGTGCCAGCAGTTACGGGGCGGGGGGCACAGATACGCAGTATTTT
NA	NA	TRBV9	TRBJ2-7	CASSVAGPYEQYF	TGTGCCAGCAGCGTAGCAGGTCCCTACGAGCAGTACTTC
TRBD1	NA	TRBV27	TRBJ1-1	CASRPGGWDTEAFF	TGTGCCAGCAGACCAGGGGGCTGGGACACTGAAGCTTTCTTT
TRBD2	NA	TRBV2	TRBJ2-7	CASSEVVAGNEQYF	TGTGCCAGCAGTGAAGTGGTAGCGGGAAACGAGCAGTACTTC
TRBD1	NA	TRBV19	TRBJ1-1	CASSTRGRSMNTEAFF	TGTGCCTCTTCAACGAGGGGGCGCTCCATGAACACTGAAGCTTTCTTT
NA	few	TRBV10-2	TRBJ2-7	CASSERGSGPYEQYF	TGCGCCAGCAGTGAACGAGGTAGCGGTCCCTACGAGCAGTACTTC
TRBD1	NA	TRBV5-4	TRBJ1-3	CASSPDRGLNTIYF	TGTGCCAGCAGCCCCGACAGGGGTTTGAACACCATATATTTT
NA	NA	TRBV5-1	TRBJ1-6	CASSLDGNSPLHF	TGCGCCAGCAGCTTGGACGGTAATTCACCCCTCCACTTT
NA	NA	TRBV7-7	TRBJ2-7	CASSSGSSNEQYF	TGTGCTAGCAGCTCCGGGAGTTCCAACGAGCAGTACTTC
NA	NA	TRBV2	TRBJ1-3	CASSGPGMGNTIYF	TGTGCCAGCAGTGGTCCGGGGATGGGAAACACCATATATTTT